This passage covers 4 T cell receptor beta chains from one sample sequenced in a study of cytomegalovirus exposure and HLA in healthy donors. Measured with immunoSEQ multiplex PCR; TCRdb has only the in-frame clones, and not every one. Among fewer than 150,000 clones listed, around 80% were seen once. Material for sequencing was PBMCs. All receptors come from a man aged 25-45 years in good health and CMV-seropositive.

This clone has only a few counts. V and J are TRBV28 and TRBJ1-2; TRBD1 matches at 9 bases. Germline CDR1 reads MDHEN; CDR2 reads SYDVKM. The CDR3 has 15 residues. The junction had 6 bases not matched to a gene; V was cut back by 3 bases and J by 4 bases. For the CDR3, the DNA is TGTGCCAGCAGTTTTACAGGGGGCGCTGGCTATGGCTACACCTTC. Translating gives CASSFTGGAGYGYTF.

The J gene is TRBJ1-4, the V gene TRBV7-9; D might be TRBD1 (6 bases). V was trimmed by 5 bases and J by 8 bases, leaving 9 bases between them. Germline V gene lookup returns CDR1 SEHNR and CDR2 FQNEAQ (reference sequence). This CDR3 has 12 amino acids. Written as DNA, the CDR3 is TGTGCCAGCAGCCGGGGACAAGAAAAACTGTTTTTT. Translation gives CASSRGQEKLFF.

The J gene is TRBJ2-5, the V gene TRBV11-2; TRBD2 agrees at 8 bases. This CDR3 spans 15 amino acids. Germline V gene sequence: CDR1 SGHAT, CDR2 FQNNGV. V was pared by 6 bases and J by 5 bases, with 11 bases of the junction left unmatched. CDR3 sequence: CASRRVAGGEETQYF. CDR3 coding DNA: TGTGCCAGCAGACGTGTGGCGGGAGGTGAGGAGACCCAGTACTTC. The full variable domain, with the rest looked up from reference TRBV11-2 and TRBJ2-5, is EAGVAQSPRYKIIEKRQSVAFWCNPISGHATLYWYQQILGQGPKLLIQFQNNGVVDDSQLPKDRFSAERLKGVDSTLKIQPAKLEDSAVYLCASRRVAGGEETQYFGPGTRLLVL.

V usage is TRBV7-2 and J usage is TRBJ2-7, with 11 bases identical to TRBD2. The V segment lost 3 bases and the J segment 4 bases; nucleotides outside the gene matches: 5. The CDR3 totals 15 residues. Germline V lookup: CDR1 SGHTA, CDR2 FQGNSA. CDR3 region: CASSLGLAANYEQYF. CDR3 nucleotide sequence: TGTGCCAGCAGCTTGGGACTAGCGGCCAATTACGAGCAGTACTTC.